This T cell receptor beta chain derives from a study of shared clonotypes between healthy human individuals. CD8 cells regarded as naive lacked CD45RO, were positively chosen for CCR7, and omitted terminally differentiated effector memory CD45RA+ cells. As processed by the authors: Junction-only immunoSEQ sequences carried no quality scores, so filtering differed. Sequencing used immunoSEQ multiplex PCR; TCRdb keeps in-frame clones, though not all of them. V and J calls and clone size come straight from that table; D and trimming were deduced from the DNA. The data show more than 2 million clones, with over 85% seen just once and 0.85% to 1.3% held by the top ten. CDR3 length equals 17 residues. Germline CDR1 and CDR2: SGHDT and YYEEEE. V lost 1 base, J lost 7 bases, and 21 bases lay in between.

The TCR was taken from a man aged 18 to 30 in good health. The sequenced sample consisted of naive CD8+ T cells sorted from blood. This chain uses TRBV5-6 with TRBJ2-1; tentatively, D is TRBD1 or TRBD2 (6 bases each). CDR3 bases: TGTGCCAGCAGCTTGCGCTTTTCGATCGCGGGACAAAATGAGCAGTTCTTC. This encodes CASSLRFSIAGQNEQFF. The full variable domain, in which reference TRBV5-6 and TRBJ2-1 provide the parts outside the CDR3, is DAGVTQSPTHLIKTRGQQVTLRCSPKSGHDTVSWYQQALGQGPQFIFQYYEEEERQRGNFPDRFSGHQFPNYSSELNVNALLLGDSALYLCASSLRFSIAGQNEQFFGPGTRLTVL.